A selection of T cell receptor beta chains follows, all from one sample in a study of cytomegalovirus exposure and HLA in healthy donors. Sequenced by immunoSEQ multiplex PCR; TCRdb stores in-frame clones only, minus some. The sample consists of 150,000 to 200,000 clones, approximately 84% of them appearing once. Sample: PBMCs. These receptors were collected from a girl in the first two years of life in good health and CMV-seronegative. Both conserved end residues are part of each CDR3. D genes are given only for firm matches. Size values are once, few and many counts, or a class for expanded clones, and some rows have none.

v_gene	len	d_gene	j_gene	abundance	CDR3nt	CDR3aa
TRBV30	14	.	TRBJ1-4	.	TGTGCCTGGAGTGTACGGTCACCCGATGAAAAACTGTTTTTT	CAWSVRSPDEKLFF
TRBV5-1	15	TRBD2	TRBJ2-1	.	TGCGCCAGCAGGCCGGCGGCGGGAGAAATCAATGAGCAGTTCTTC	CASRPAAGEINEQFF
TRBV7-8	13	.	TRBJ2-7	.	TGTGCCAGCAGCTCCAACAGTGGCTACGAGCAGTACTTC	CASSSNSGYEQYF
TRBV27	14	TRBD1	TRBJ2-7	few	TGTGCCAGCAGTTTTCAGGGGGCGAACTACGAGCAGTACTTC	CASSFQGANYEQYF
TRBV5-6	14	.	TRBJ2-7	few	TGTGCCAGCAGCTTGGCGGGAGATAGCCACGAGCAGTACTTC	CASSLAGDSHEQYF
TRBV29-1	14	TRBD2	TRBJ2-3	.	TGCAGCGTTGAACCTAGCGGGAGCACAGATACGCAGTATTTT	CSVEPSGSTDTQYF
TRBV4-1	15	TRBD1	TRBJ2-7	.	TGCGCCAGCAGCCAGCCGGGACAGCGAAGATACGAGCAGTACTTC	CASSQPGQRRYEQYF
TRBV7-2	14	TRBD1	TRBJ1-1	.	TGTGCCAGCAGCTTCCCCGAGACAGGGACTGAAGCTTTCTTT	CASSFPETGTEAFF
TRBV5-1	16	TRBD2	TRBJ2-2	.	TGCGCCAGCAGCTCTGGACTAGCGGGGGGGCCCGGGGAGCTGTTTTTT	CASSSGLAGGPGELFF
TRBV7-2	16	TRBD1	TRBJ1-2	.	TGTGCCAGCAGCCAGAGCCGGGACAGCCCTAACTATGGCTACACCTTC	CASSQSRDSPNYGYTF
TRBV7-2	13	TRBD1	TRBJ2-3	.	TGTGCCAGCAGCCCACAGGGGGCAGATACGCAGTATTTT	CASSPQGADTQYF
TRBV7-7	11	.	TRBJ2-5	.	TGTGCCAGCAGCTTTGGCGAGACCCAGTACTTC	CASSFGETQYF
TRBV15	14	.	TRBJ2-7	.	TGTGCCACCAGCAGTGGACAGTTCTCCTACGAGCAGTACTTC	CATSSGQFSYEQYF
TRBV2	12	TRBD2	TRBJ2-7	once	TGTGCCAGCAGGGGAGGGGCCTACGAGCAGTACTTC	CASRGGAYEQYF
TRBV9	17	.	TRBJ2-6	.	TGTGCCAGCAGCGTATCGGAGGGGCCGCCTGGGGCCAACGTCCTGACTTTC	CASSVSEGPPGANVLTF
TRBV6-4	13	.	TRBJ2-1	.	TGTGCCAGCAGTGAAGGGGGGGTCGCTGAGCAGTTCTTC	CASSEGGVAEQFF
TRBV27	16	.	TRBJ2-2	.	TGTGCCAGCAGTTTAGACAGAACAATGAACACCGGGGAGCTGTTTTTT	CASSLDRTMNTGELFF
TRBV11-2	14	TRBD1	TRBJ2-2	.	TGTGCCAGCATTCCGGGACAGGGGGCCGGGGAGCTGTTTTTT	CASIPGQGAGELFF
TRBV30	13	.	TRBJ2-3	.	TGTGCCTGGAGTGTACAGGGAACAGATACGCAGTATTTT	CAWSVQGTDTQYF
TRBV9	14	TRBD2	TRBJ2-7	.	TGTGCCAGCACCCCAGGTTCGGGGGGTGGGGGGCAGTACTTC	CASTPGSGGGGQYF
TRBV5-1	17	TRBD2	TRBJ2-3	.	TGCGCCAGCAGCTTGTTGCTAGCGGGATCCTCGACGGATACGCAGTATTTT	CASSLLLAGSSTDTQYF
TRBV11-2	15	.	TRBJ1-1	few	TGTGCCAGCAGCTTAGTCCTCAGGGGAAGCCCTGAAGCTTTCTTT	CASSLVLRGSPEAFF
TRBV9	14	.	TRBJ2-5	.	TGTGCCAGCAGCCCGGGACGGAGGGAAGAGACCCAGTACTTC	CASSPGRREETQYF
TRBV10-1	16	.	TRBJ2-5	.	TGCGCCAGCCGGGCCCGGGACAAGCGATACCAAGAGACCCAGTACTTC	CASRARDKRYQETQYF
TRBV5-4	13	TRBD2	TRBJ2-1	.	TGTGCCGTAGAGCGGGAGGGCCAGAATGAGCAGTTCTTC	CAVEREGQNEQFF
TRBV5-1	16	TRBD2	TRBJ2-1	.	TGCGCCAGCAGCTTGCAAACACTAGCGGGAGCCAATGAGCAGTTCTTC	CASSLQTLAGANEQFF